This entry concerns a single T cell receptor (beta chain). The antigen remains undetermined. The CDR3 has 15 residues. Germline V gene lookup returns CDR1 MDHEN and CDR2 SYDVKM. J was trimmed by 7 bases and V by 8 bases; bases with no gene match: 12. Clones were sequenced by immunoSEQ multiplex PCR, and TCRdb holds only the in-frame ones, with some missing. The table includes around 94,000 clones, 85% detected once. The data stem from a study of T cell responses to AZD1222 COVID-19 vaccine. Whole-study findings and limits: Spike-wide coverage was observed for vaccine-associated CD4 TCRs, with dominant responses at 160-218 and 743-854. Per reports, nearly half of all spike-specific TCRs target regions that are unmutated in variants.

This specimen was peripheral blood, taken 28 days after the second AZD1222 dose. The receptor comes from an adult who received the AZD1222 COVID-19 vaccine. V usage is TRBV28 and J usage is TRBJ2-7, with 12 bases aligning to TRBD1. In DNA form, the CDR3 reads TGTGCCAGCCGTGGTGCGGGACAGGGGGCAAGGGAGCAGTACTTC. Amino acid sequence: CASRGAGQGAREQYF.